This TCR beta chain was recorded in a study of blood T cell repertoires in COVID-19 (dated by TCRdb to about 2020). Background for the entire study: The collaborator samples originated in the United States, Italy and Spain and spanned the acute and convalescent phases of COVID-19. The material from the prospective study consisted of cDNA or gDNA derived from T cells, B-cell-depleted T cells, or PBMCs. Subjects who had been exposed to COVID-19, were actively infected with it, or had recovered from it provided the deeply sampled blood TCRbeta repertoires that made up the dataset. The repertoires were released in a freely available public database meant as a resource for research on the immune response to SARS-CoV-2. The samples were drawn from two sources: the first 160 participants of the ongoing ImmuneRACE study, and 950 to 1,500 subjects contributed by 6 global collaborators. Sample metadata almost always included a de-identified subject ID, COVID-19 status, age in years and sex. Where available, HLA class I and class II types were taken from metadata supplied by the sample provider and were not determined by assay-based typing.

The full study reports these points: How much clinical and demographic metadata was included differed by source and by participant, and the metadata was provided uncurated.

TCRbeta CDR3 regions were amplified from genomic DNA using the immunoSEQ Assay, a bias-controlled multiplex PCR. Concerning the study's data processing: The number of nucleated cells in each sample was estimated by amplification of reference gene primers within the assay. To quantify the absolute abundance of each unique TCRbeta CDR3 rearrangement, sequence reads were collapsed and filtered. Productive Simpson clonality was computed per sample as the square root of Simpson's diversity index over productive rearrangements. In TCRdb, the immuneACCESS table is reduced to in-frame sequences with V and J assigned. These tables do not hold every clone; where another copy was compared, an unresolved V gene accounts for under half, and the others remain unexplained. V and J calls and clone size are those listed in that table; D and trimming were worked out from the DNA. Across this sample there are roughly 230,000 clones, with roughly 83% seen only once. The top ten hold roughly 7.4% of the sample.

Each collaborating institution followed its own protocols to collect whole blood in K2EDTA tubes. Collaborator samples were shipped for TCRbeta analysis as frozen whole blood, isolated PBMCs, or DNA extracted from either sample type. The trim is 1 base for V and 2 bases for J, with a gap of 8 bases between the germline ends. In the germline V gene (reference sequence), CDR1 corresponds to GTSNPN and CDR2 to SVGIG. Counted from cysteine to phenylalanine, this CDR3 has 14 amino acids. Just CDR3 DNA is preserved here, 42 bases in frame from base 1. With respect to this clone: The antigen it binds to is not known. No base quality information exists; no much larger clone differs at one position.

The sequence came from a woman aged 45-59 years with acute or convalescent COVID-19. Specimen: peripheral blood. The rearrangement combines TRBV30 with TRBJ2-2; the D gene is unclear. The DNA sequence reads TGTGCCTGGAGTGCGAGCCTAAACACCGGGGAGCTGTTTTTT. This is translated as CAWSASLNTGELFF.